What follows are 26 T cell receptor beta chains derived from one specimen sequenced in a study of blood T cell repertoires in COVID-19. Some clones are missing from TCRdb's copy, which holds only in-frame ones; the method was immunoSEQ multiplex PCR. This table holds 250,000 to 300,000 clones, just under 90% found once. The sample was peripheral blood. The receptors originated from a woman aged 45-59 years with COVID-19, enrolled during active disease.

The sample holds a few counts of this clone. J is TRBJ1-2 and V is TRBV5-4; unclear D gene. V dropped 6 bases and J dropped 1 base, with 10 bases sitting between them. CDR3 length: 13 residues. Germline CDR1 and CDR2: SGHNT and YYREEE (reference sequence). CDR3 sequence reads: CASTQTNNYGYTF. The CDR3 region has the DNA TGTGCCAGCACCCAGACAAATAACTATGGCTACACCTTC.

The rearrangement links TRBV20-1 to TRBJ2-1, with TRBD2 matching over 13 bases. Germline V gene sequence: CDR1 DFQATT, CDR2 SNEGSKA (reference sequence). The CDR3 sequence is 17 residues long. Losses at the gene ends were 3 bases for V and 8 bases for J; bases not matched to a gene: 13. The DNA for the CDR3 is TGCAGTGCTAGTTACGCCCCAAGGACTAGCGGGAGAGATGAGCAGTTCTTC. It encodes CSASYAPRTSGRDEQFF.

The chain is built from TRBV30 and TRBJ1-1; D uncertain. V gave up 5 bases and J gave up 2 bases, with 12 bases separating them. The CDR3 runs to 13 residues. In germline, CDR1 is GTSNPN, CDR2 SVGIG (reference sequence). The CDR3 here is CAWGEYGNTEAFF. The CDR3 DNA follows: TGTGCCTGGGGGGAGTATGGAAACACTGAAGCTTTCTTT. The full variable domain, completed using reference TRBV30 and TRBJ1-1, is SQTIHQWPATLVQPVGSPLSLECTVEGTSNPNLYWYRQAAGRGLQLLFYSVGIGQISSEVPQNLSASRPQDRQFILSSKKLLLSDSGFYLCAWGEYGNTEAFFGQGTRLTVV.

The chain recombines TRBV12-3 or TRBV12-4 with TRBJ1-1, with no clear D. V gave up 6 bases and J gave up 3 bases, with 8 bases separating them. This CDR3 has 12 residues. The CDR3 reads CASSPQDTEAFF. As DNA, the CDR3 is TGTGCCAGCAGCCCACAAGACACTGAAGCTTTCTTT.

The V gene is TRBV12-3 or TRBV12-4, the J gene TRBJ2-7; D perhaps matches TRBD1 (5 bases). V was shortened by 2 bases and J by 7 bases, with 6 bases between the two germline ends. The CDR3 is 11 amino acids. This chain's CDR3 is CASSLQGEQYF. CDR3 DNA sequence: TGTGCCAGCAGTTTACAGGGAGAGCAGTACTTC.

This chain uses TRBV30 with TRBJ1-2; TRBD1 matches at 8 bases. With V trimmed by 2 bases and J by 6 bases, 5 bases remained unmatched. The CDR3 length is 13 residues. CDR1 is GTSNPN, CDR2 SVGIG, per germline (reference sequence). For the CDR3, the DNA is TGTGCCTGGAGTATACAGGGGGGACATGGCTACACCTTC. Residues: CAWSIQGGHGYTF.

The DNA for the CDR3 is TGTGCCAGCAGCCCCCGGACTTACACCGGGGAGCTGTTTTTT. Encoded protein: CASSPRTYTGELFF. This chain connects TRBV11-2 to TRBJ2-2, with D possibly TRBD2 on 5 matching bases. V was shortened by 5 bases and J by 3 bases, with 10 bases between the two germline ends. Germline V gene lookup returns CDR1 SGHAT and CDR2 FQNNGV. This CDR3 region has 14 residues.

This chain links TRBV11-1 with TRBJ1-4, with 9 bases identical to TRBD1. This CDR3 region has 16 residues. The V gene's germline CDR1 is SGHAT and CDR2 FQDESV (reference sequence). The ends lost 5 bases at V and 6 bases at J; junction bases unmatched: 10. As DNA, the CDR3 is TGTGCCAGCAGCAAACTCGGACAGGGGTTTCATGAAAAACTGTTTTTT. As protein: CASSKLGQGFHEKLFF.

The rearrangement joins TRBV28 to TRBJ1-1, with D tentatively TRBD1 (6 bases). V lost 6 bases, J lost 1 base, and 9 bases lay in between. Germline-derived CDR1 and CDR2 are MDHEN and SYDVKM. The length of the CDR3 is 13 residues. DNA of the CDR3: TGTGCCAGCAGCCAGACAGGGAACACTGAAGCTTTCTTT. The encoded protein is CASSQTGNTEAFF. The full variable domain, with the rest looked up from reference TRBV28 and TRBJ1-1, is DVKVTQSSRYLVKRTGEKVFLECVQDMDHENMFWYRQDPGLGLRLIYFSYDVKMKEKGDIPEGYSVSREKKERFSLILESASTNQTSMYLCASSQTGNTEAFFGQGTRLTVV.

The rearrangement links TRBV30 to TRBJ1-4; D perhaps matches TRBD1 (5 bases). The length of the CDR3 is 14 residues. Trimming removed 3 bases from V and 5 bases from J, with 13 bases in between. Germline V lookup: CDR1 GTSNPN, CDR2 SVGIG (reference sequence). Written as DNA, the CDR3 is TGTGCCTGGAGATCTGCCAGGGCGAATGAAAAACTGTTTTTT. Translated: CAWRSARANEKLFF. Supplemented by reference TRBV30 and TRBJ1-4, the full variable domain reads SQTIHQWPATLVQPVGSPLSLECTVEGTSNPNLYWYRQAAGRGLQLLFYSVGIGQISSEVPQNLSASRPQDRQFILSSKKLLLSDSGFYLCAWRSARANEKLFFGSGTQLSVL.

In nucleotides, the CDR3 is TGTGCCAGCAGCCAGGGACTAGCGGGAGGGGTAGGAGAGACCCAGTACTTC. This gives the protein CASSQGLAGGVGETQYF. The chain carries TRBV7-2 and TRBJ2-5, with 16 bases identical to TRBD2. Germline loops: CDR1 SGHTA, CDR2 FQGNSA. V trimming: 5 bases; J trimming: 4 bases; junction bases outside the gene matches: 7. The CDR3 is 17 amino acids.

V usage is TRBV29-1 and J usage is TRBJ1-4; unclear D gene. The germline CDR1 and CDR2 sequences are SQVTM and ANQGSEA. Trimming stripped 5 bases from V and 3 bases from J, with 10 bases between. The CDR3 has 13 amino acids. The CDR3 sequence: CSVSRAPNEKLFF. The CDR3 DNA reads TGCAGCGTTTCGAGGGCGCCTAATGAAAAACTGTTTTTT.

The chain recombines TRBV12-3 or TRBV12-4 with TRBJ1-2; TRBD1 agrees at 7 bases. The CDR3 extends over 13 amino acids. J gave up 4 bases and V 5 bases, and 4 bases lay outside the gene matches. This CDR3 reads CASSLGQLYGYTF. The CDR3 DNA sequence: TGTGCCAGCAGTCTGGGACAGCTCTATGGCTACACCTTC.

The chain recombines TRBV7-2 with TRBJ1-3, with D uncertain. V dropped 1 base and J dropped 0 bases, with 7 bases sitting between them. This CDR3 is built from 15 residues. CDR1 and CDR2 (germline): SGHTA, FQGNSA. The DNA for the CDR3 is TGTGCCAGCAGCTTAGGACCGGGCTCTGGAAACACCATATATTTT. The encoded protein is CASSLGPGSGNTIYF. Full variable domain (outside the CDR3, taken from reference TRBV7-2 and TRBJ1-3): GAGVSQSPSNKVTEKGKDVELRCDPISGHTALYWYRQSLGQGLEFLIYFQGNSAPDKSGLPSDRFSAERTGGSVSTLTIQRTQQEDSAVYLCASSLGPGSGNTIYFGEGSWLTVV.

The chain links TRBV30 to TRBJ1-5; 8 nucleotides line up with TRBD1. Germline lookup yields CDR1 GTSNPN and CDR2 SVGIG (reference sequence). The CDR3 contains 16 residues. V lost 4 bases, J lost 1 base, and 9 bases stayed unmatched. The CDR3 DNA is TGTGCCTGGAATCCCACAGGGGGAGCAAGCAATCAGCCCCAGCATTTT. It encodes CAWNPTGGASNQPQHF. The variable domain in full, with the rest retrieved from reference TRBV30 and TRBJ1-5, is SQTIHQWPATLVQPVGSPLSLECTVEGTSNPNLYWYRQAAGRGLQLLFYSVGIGQISSEVPQNLSASRPQDRQFILSSKKLLLSDSGFYLCAWNPTGGASNQPQHFGDGTRLSIL.

This chain connects TRBV6-2 or TRBV6-3 to TRBJ2-7; the match to TRBD1 covers 10 bases. Trimming at V came to 2 bases and at J to 7 bases, leaving 14 bases not matched to a gene. This CDR3 region has 17 residues. Germline V gives CDR1 MNHEY, CDR2 SVGEGT. The CDR3: CASSYQSGTGVLSEQYF. As DNA, the CDR3 is TGTGCCAGCAGTTACCAATCCGGGACAGGGGTATTAAGTGAGCAGTACTTC.

The chain links TRBV7-9 to TRBJ1-1; D remains ambiguous. V was trimmed by 5 bases and J by 1 base, leaving 8 bases between them. Germline assignment: CDR1 SEHNR and CDR2 FQNEAQ (reference sequence). The CDR3 has 13 amino acids. Here the CDR3 reads CASSPRWNTEAFF. In DNA form, the CDR3 reads TGTGCCAGCAGCCCGAGGTGGAACACTGAAGCTTTCTTT.

This chain connects TRBV18 to TRBJ2-5; TRBD2 matches 7 bases. Germline V gene data show CDR1 as KGHSH and CDR2 as LQKENI. V shed 2 bases and J 1 base; nucleotides not matched to a gene: 4. The CDR3 totals 15 residues. In DNA form, the CDR3 reads TGTGCCAGCTCACCAAACGGGAGGACCCAAGAGACCCAGTACTTC. It yields the protein CASSPNGRTQETQYF.

The chain uses TRBV27 and TRBJ1-5; D is unresolved. V lost 1 base and J 0 bases, leaving 10 bases between the germline ends. The germline CDR1 and CDR2 sequences are MNHEY and SMNVEV (reference sequence). The CDR3 totals 16 residues. In nucleotides, the CDR3 is TGTGCCAGCAGTTTATTTGGGCAGTATAGCAATCAGCCCCAGCATTTT. Translation gives CASSLFGQYSNQPQHF.

The chain uses TRBV18 and TRBJ2-5, with D possibly matching TRBD1 (7 bases). V lost 1 base and J 6 bases, leaving 30 bases between the germline ends. The germline V gene has CDR1 KGHSH and CDR2 LQKENI. CDR3 length equals 20 residues. As DNA, the CDR3 is TGTGCCAGCTCACCACTCCGGGACAGCCGACGGGACTCACAGGGAAAGACCCAGTACTTC. It yields the protein CASSPLRDSRRDSQGKTQYF.

The chain has TRBV30 and TRBJ2-1, with 9 bases matching TRBD2. The J segment lost 3 bases and the V segment lost 2 bases, leaving 5 bases of the junction unmatched. This CDR3 is 15 amino acids long. The germline gives CDR1 GTSNPN, CDR2 SVGIG (reference sequence). This CDR3 reads CAWSLGTSLYNEQFF. The CDR3 bases are TGTGCCTGGAGTCTCGGGACTAGCCTCTACAATGAGCAGTTCTTC.

The chain has TRBV6-2 or TRBV6-3 and TRBJ2-7, with 12 bases that match TRBD2. CDR1 is MNHEY, CDR2 SVGEGT, per germline. Germline trimming cut 4 bases from V and 4 bases from J; bases unmatched to any gene: 8. The CDR3 totals 16 residues. CDR3 amino acids: CASSWGGTSGRYEQYF. CDR3 nucleotide sequence: TGTGCCAGCAGTTGGGGGGGGACTAGCGGGCGATACGAGCAGTACTTC.

The chain links TRBV19 to TRBJ2-1; 8 bases agree with TRBD2. J gave up 2 bases and V 5 bases, and 8 bases lay outside the gene matches. This CDR3 is 16 amino acids long. Germline CDR1 is LNHDA and CDR2 is SQIVND (reference sequence). The CDR3 region is CASSDWAGGTYNEQFF. The CDR3 DNA sequence: TGTGCCAGTAGTGATTGGGCGGGAGGTACCTACAATGAGCAGTTCTTC.

This sequence joins TRBV6-1 and TRBJ1-6, with D possibly being TRBD1 (6 bases). The CDR3 is 15 residues long. Germline values: CDR1 MNHNS, CDR2 SASEGT. V was clipped by 3 bases and J by 6 bases, with 12 bases between them. In DNA, the CDR3 is TGTGCCAGCAGTGAGCCAGGGGTCGGTAATTCACCCCTCCACTTT. This codes for CASSEPGVGNSPLHF.

V and J are TRBV28 and TRBJ2-4; no clear D. Germline V gene data show CDR1 as MDHEN and CDR2 as SYDVKM. This CDR3 is 14 amino acids long. V was clipped by 5 bases and J by 1 base, with 9 bases between them. The CDR3 DNA sequence: TGTGCCAGCAGTGAGGCGGCGGCCAAAAACATTCAGTACTTC. It codes for CASSEAAAKNIQYF.

The chain employs TRBV18 and TRBJ1-6, with a tentative D call TRBD1 (5 bases). In germline, CDR1 is KGHSH, CDR2 LQKENI. V lost 2 bases to trimming and J lost 14 bases, with 16 bases between them. The CDR3 spans 14 residues. The CDR3 coding sequence is TGTGCCAGCTCACCAACCCCTTGGGGCTCGGCCCTCCACTTT. Its protein product is CASSPTPWGSALHF.